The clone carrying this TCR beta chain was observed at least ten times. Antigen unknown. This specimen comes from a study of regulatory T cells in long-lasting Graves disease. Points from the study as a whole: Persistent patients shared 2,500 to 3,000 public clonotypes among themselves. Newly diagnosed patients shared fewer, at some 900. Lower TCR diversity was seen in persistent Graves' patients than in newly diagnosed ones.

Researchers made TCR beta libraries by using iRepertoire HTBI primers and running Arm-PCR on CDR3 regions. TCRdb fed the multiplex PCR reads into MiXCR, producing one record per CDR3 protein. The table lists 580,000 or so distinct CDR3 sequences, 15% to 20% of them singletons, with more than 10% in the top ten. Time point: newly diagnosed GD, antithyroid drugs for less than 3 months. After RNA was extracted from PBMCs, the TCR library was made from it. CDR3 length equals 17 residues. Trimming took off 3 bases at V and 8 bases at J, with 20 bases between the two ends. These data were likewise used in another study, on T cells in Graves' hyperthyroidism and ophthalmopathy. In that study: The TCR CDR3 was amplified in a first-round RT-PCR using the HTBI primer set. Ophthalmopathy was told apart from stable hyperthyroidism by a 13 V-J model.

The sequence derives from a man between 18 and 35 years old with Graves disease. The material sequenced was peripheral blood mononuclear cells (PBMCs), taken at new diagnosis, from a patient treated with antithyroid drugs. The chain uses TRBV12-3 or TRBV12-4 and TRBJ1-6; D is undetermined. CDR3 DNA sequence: TGTGCCAGCAGTTTTCTGGGGAGTACCGGCGGTGATTCACCCCTCCACTTT. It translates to CASSFLGSTGGDSPLHF.